The 27 T cell receptor beta chains below come from one sample, sequenced in a study of CD8 T cells in ankylosing spondylitis. TCRdb called the 5' RACE reads again in MiXCR, with one record for every CDR3 protein. This sample has around 140,000 distinct CDR3 sequences, with over 9.5% found just once. The sequenced sample consisted of blood, either unsorted or a sorted T cell fraction (not recorded which). Every receptor here comes from a female donor with ankylosing spondylitis or in good health (not recorded which).

This clonotype showed up many times. The chain has TRBV7-9 and TRBJ2-1; 12 positions match TRBD2. Per the germline V gene, CDR1 is SEHNR and CDR2 is FQNEAQ (reference sequence). V lost 1 base, J lost 4 bases, and 5 bases stayed unmatched. This CDR3 is built from 17 residues. CDR3 sequence (DNA): TGTGCCAGCAGCTTAGACGGACTAGCGGGGTGGTACAATGAGCAGTTCTTC. Protein sequence: CASSLDGLAGWYNEQFF.

The chain couples TRBV5-1 to TRBJ2-2, with 10 bases identical to TRBD2. Germline V gene lookup returns CDR1 SGHRS and CDR2 YFSETQ. V lost 6 bases to trimming and J lost 1 base; unmatched junction nucleotides: 12. There are 18 residues in the CDR3. The DNA of the CDR3 is TGCGCCAGCACCTTTGGAGGAGCGGGGGGGCTGAACACCGGGGAGCTGTTTTTT. This gives the protein CASTFGGAGGLNTGELFF.

This clonotype was seen ten or more times. This chain uses TRBV6-6 with TRBJ2-1, with D maybe TRBD2 (5 bases). The CDR3 runs to 12 residues. Trimming shortened V by 5 bases and J by 8 bases, and 10 bases separated the two germline ends. Per the germline V gene, CDR1 is MNHNY and CDR2 is SVGAGI (reference sequence). CDR3 residues: CASSAGPDEQFF. CDR3 nucleotides: TGTGCCAGCAGTGCGGGTCCCGATGAGCAGTTCTTC.

This clonotype was recorded many times. The V call is TRBV3-1, the J call TRBJ1-2; D is possibly TRBD1 (6 bases). Trimming removed 4 bases from V and 0 bases from J, with 12 bases in between. The CDR3 runs 15 residues. CDR1 LGHDT and CDR2 YNNKEL come from the germline V gene (reference sequence). The CDR3 protein is CASSPGGLANYGYTF. The CDR3 region has the DNA TGTGCCAGCAGCCCCGGGGGGCTAGCTAACTATGGCTACACCTTC.

There are many counts of this clonotype. The rearrangement links TRBV12-5 to TRBJ2-1, with D possibly matching TRBD2 (6 bases). From germline, CDR1 is LGHNT and CDR2 FRNRAP. Trimming left V 7 bases short and J 7 bases short, with 11 bases between. This CDR3 region has 12 residues. The CDR3: CASASEGNEQFF. For the CDR3, the DNA is TGTGCTAGTGCCTCGGAGGGGAATGAGCAGTTCTTC.

This clonotype was observed at least ten times. The genes are TRBV12-3 or TRBV12-4 and TRBJ2-7, with 7 bases fitting TRBD2. The CDR3 has 15 residues. The V segment lost 5 bases and the J segment 7 bases; nucleotides outside the gene matches: 14. The DNA for the CDR3 is TGTGCCAGCAGTCCACTGATGGGGGGGGGGAGGGAGCAGTACTTC. Translation gives CASSPLMGGGREQYF.

This clonotype has at least ten counts. For the CDR3, the DNA is TGTGCCTGGAATATGGCCGGGACTAGCCCCTACGAGCAGTACTTC. Protein sequence: CAWNMAGTSPYEQYF. This rearrangement joins TRBV30 to TRBJ2-7; 9 bases line up with TRBD2. The ends lost 4 bases at V and 2 bases at J; junction bases unmatched: 9. Germline V lookup: CDR1 GTSNPN, CDR2 SVGIG (reference sequence). CDR3 size: 15 residues.

The sample holds many counts of this clonotype. The gene calls are TRBV7-8 and TRBJ1-6; D ambiguous. The CDR3 totals 15 residues. Germline V CDR1 and CDR2: SGHVS, FQNEAQ. Trimming left V 6 bases short and J 3 bases short, with 12 bases between. The CDR3 protein is CASSSSGLYNSPLHF. In DNA form, the CDR3 reads TGTGCCAGCAGTTCCTCGGGTCTCTATAATTCACCCCTCCACTTT.

This clonotype was seen ten or more times. The chain joins TRBV20-1 to TRBJ1-5; weak D call: TRBD1 (5 bases). V was clipped by 5 bases and J by 4 bases, with 9 bases between them. This CDR3 region has 12 residues. Germline loops: CDR1 DFQATT, CDR2 SNEGSKA (reference sequence). DNA for the CDR3: TGCAGTGCTGCCCCAGGGAATCAGCCCCAGCATTTT. It yields the protein CSAAPGNQPQHF.

In this sample, this clonotype turned up a few times. This rearrangement joins TRBV20-1 to TRBJ2-7; D unclear. Germline-derived CDR1 and CDR2 are DFQATT and SNEGSKA (reference sequence). Between the trimmed V and J ends, which lost 5 bases and 2 bases, there was a span of 19 bases. This CDR3 is 15 amino acids long. CDR3 bases: TGCAGTGCTCCAGGTCCCCCCGGAACCCCCTACGAGCAGTACTTC. The encoded protein is CSAPGPPGTPYEQYF.

This clonotype was found many times. The chain is built from TRBV27 and TRBJ1-5; perhaps TRBD1 as D (5 bases). Germline V CDR1 and CDR2: MNHEY, SMNVEV (reference sequence). Trimming stripped 4 bases from V and 4 bases from J, with 11 bases between. The CDR3 consists of 14 residues. This CDR3 reads CASSSLGGNQPQHF. CDR3 sequence (DNA): TGTGCCAGCAGTTCCCTGGGGGGGAATCAGCCCCAGCATTTT.

CDR3 sequence: CASSVVASGEAFF. The CDR3 DNA reads as TGTGCCAGCAGCGTAGTGGCTTCTGGGGAAGCTTTCTTT. The gene calls are TRBV9 and TRBJ1-1, with unresolved D. The germline V gene encodes CDR1 SGDLS and CDR2 YYNGEE. The V gene lost 0 bases and the J gene lost 8 bases, with 11 bases spanning the gap. The CDR3 consists of 13 residues. The full variable domain, with the rest looked up from reference TRBV9 and TRBJ1-1, is DSGVTQTPKHLITATGQRVTLRCSPRSGDLSVYWYQQSLDQGLQFLIQYYNGEERAKGNILERFSAQQFPDLHSELNLSSLELGDSALYFCASSVVASGEAFFGQGTRLTVV.

This clonotype was observed at least ten times. The J gene is TRBJ2-1, the V gene TRBV7-9, with D tentatively TRBD2 (6 bases). The CDR3 spans 14 residues. Germline V gives CDR1 SEHNR, CDR2 FQNEAQ (reference sequence). The ends were cut back, 1 base at V and 6 bases at J, with 10 bases in the middle. CDR3 sequence reads: CASSLDLEGNEQFF. The CDR3 nucleotides are TGTGCCAGCAGCTTAGATTTGGAGGGCAATGAGCAGTTCTTC.

The CDR3 sequence: CASSVEHRVNTEAFF. In DNA form, the CDR3 reads TGTGCCAGCAGCGTTGAGCACAGAGTGAACACTGAAGCTTTCTTT. The rearrangement uses TRBV9 and TRBJ1-1; D gene unclear. This CDR3 has 15 residues. With 2 bases removed from V and 0 bases from J, the gap between germline ends came to 11 bases. Germline V gives CDR1 SGDLS, CDR2 YYNGEE.

Concerning this clonotype itself: This sequence may be a read error, since a much larger clone differs from it by one base. The chain links TRBV5-1 to TRBJ2-2; maybe TRBD2 (6 bases). Germline V gives CDR1 SGHRS, CDR2 YFSETQ. CDR3 length: 14 amino acids. V was shortened by 1 base and J by 6 bases, with 10 bases between the two germline ends. Here the CDR3 DNA reads TGCGCCAGCAGCTTGACTAGCAACGCCGGGGAGCTGTTTTTT. It is translated as CASSLTSNAGELFF.

This clonotype was observed many times. The chain recombines TRBV20-1 with TRBJ1-2; no reliable D call. Between the trimmed V and J ends, which lost 6 bases and 2 bases, there was a span of 13 bases. This CDR3 has 13 amino acids. From germline, CDR1 is DFQATT and CDR2 SNEGSKA (reference sequence). The CDR3 spells CSALDWPNYGYTF. As DNA, the CDR3 is TGCAGTGCCCTCGACTGGCCGAACTATGGCTACACCTTC.

The table lists this clonotype with many counts. The genes are TRBV7-2 and TRBJ1-2, with unresolved D. Germline lookup yields CDR1 SGHTA and CDR2 FQGNSA. Between the trimmed V and J ends, which lost 1 base and 6 bases, there was a span of 18 bases. CDR3 size: 16 residues. In nucleotides, the CDR3 is TGTGCCAGCAGCTTAGGTTTATCGGGCGATCTCCATGGCTACACCTTC. Amino acid sequence: CASSLGLSGDLHGYTF.

In this sample, this clonotype turned up many times. V usage is TRBV18 and J usage is TRBJ1-1; D may be TRBD1 (5 bases). The CDR3 runs to 17 residues. Germline V CDR1 and CDR2: KGHSH, LQKENI. Trimming removed 2 bases at V and 5 bases at J, with 21 bases between. CDR3 DNA sequence: TGTGCCAGCTCACCATCGTCCTCCGGTGGGGGGGGGACTGAAGCTTTCTTT. As protein: CASSPSSSGGGGTEAFF.

This clonotype was counted at least ten times. The chain uses TRBV12-3 or TRBV12-4 and TRBJ2-1, with TRBD2 matching 13 bases. There are 15 residues in the CDR3. J was trimmed by 9 bases and V by 3 bases; bases with no gene match: 5. The CDR3 region has the DNA TGTGCCAGCAGTTTCACTAGCGGGGGGGCCGGTGAGCAGTTCTTC. It codes for CASSFTSGGAGEQFF.

In this sample, this clonotype turned up many times. The chain uses TRBV4-1 and TRBJ2-1; D might be TRBD2 (6 bases). CDR1 is MGHRA and CDR2 is YSYEKL in the germline V gene. The length of the CDR3 is 15 residues. V dropped 3 bases and J dropped 0 bases, with 9 bases sitting between them. The CDR3 loop is CASSHPGGSYNEQFF. For the CDR3, the DNA is TGCGCCAGCAGCCACCCCGGGGGCTCCTACAATGAGCAGTTCTTC.

The V call is TRBV7-3, the J call TRBJ2-1; the D gene is possibly TRBD2 (6 bases). V lost 3 bases and J 8 bases, leaving 14 bases between the germline ends. The CDR3 totals 14 residues. Germline V gives CDR1 SGHTA, CDR2 FQGTGA. DNA for the CDR3: TGTGCCAGCAGCTTGGGTAGCGGATGGGATGAGCAGTTCTTC. It codes for CASSLGSGWDEQFF.

The chain joins TRBV28 to TRBJ2-3; TRBD2 matches 9 bases. From germline, CDR1 is MDHEN and CDR2 SYDVKM. The CDR3 consists of 16 residues. Unmatched junction bases numbered 5, after V lost 4 bases and J lost 0 bases. Written as DNA, the CDR3 is TGTGCCAGCAGTTCCATAGCGGGGGATAGCACAGATACGCAGTATTTT. It codes for CASSSIAGDSTDTQYF.

This clonotype was seen repeatedly, ten times or more. The rearrangement uses TRBV10-2 and TRBJ1-1, with D hard to call. Germline CDR1 and CDR2: WSHSY and SAAADI. The CDR3 is 13 residues long. V shed 3 bases and J shed 5 bases, with 10 bases lying between them. CDR3 in amino acids: CASSDLDPTEAFF. CDR3 in DNA: TGCGCCAGCAGTGACCTCGACCCGACTGAAGCTTTCTTT.

The V call is TRBV6-2 or TRBV6-3, the J call TRBJ2-1, with 7 bases matching TRBD2. J gave up 7 bases and V 8 bases, and 17 bases lay outside the gene matches. The CDR3 extends over 16 amino acids. Germline V CDR1 and CDR2: MNHEY, SVGEGT. CDR3 coding DNA: TGTGCCAGCTGCGGACTGGCGGGAGTTTCTTGGAATGAGCAGTTCTTC. It is translated as CASCGLAGVSWNEQFF.

As to this clonotype: The junction does not match germline at one end; this may be a read error. The chain is built from TRBV5-1 and TRBJ2-2; unclear D gene. The germline V gene encodes CDR1 SGHRS and CDR2 YFSETQ. This CDR3 contains 15 residues. CDR3 sequence (DNA): TGCGCCACCAGCTTGAAGGCCGCTGAAACCGGGGAGCTGTTTTTT. Its translation is CATSLKAAETGELFF.

This clonotype was detected many times. The J gene is TRBJ2-2, the V gene TRBV30, with 8 bases that match TRBD2. The CDR3 covers 17 residues. The germline V gene has CDR1 GTSNPN and CDR2 SVGIG (reference sequence). V lost 1 base and J lost 0; bases outside the gene matches: 7. The CDR3 nucleotides read TGTGCCTGGAGTGCGAAACCGGGACTAGCGAACACCGGGGAGCTGTTTTTT. Protein product: CAWSAKPGLANTGELFF.

This clonotype occurred many times. The gene calls are TRBV20-1 and TRBJ1-6, with a tentative D call TRBD1 (6 bases). Germline CDR1 is DFQATT and CDR2 is SNEGSKA (reference sequence). CDR3 size: 18 residues. V gave up 1 base and J gave up 0 bases, with 16 bases separating them. Here the CDR3 DNA reads TGCAGTGCTAGAGTCACCCGGGGGCAAAGCTCCTATAATTCACCCCTCCACTTT. Translation: CSARVTRGQSSYNSPLHF.